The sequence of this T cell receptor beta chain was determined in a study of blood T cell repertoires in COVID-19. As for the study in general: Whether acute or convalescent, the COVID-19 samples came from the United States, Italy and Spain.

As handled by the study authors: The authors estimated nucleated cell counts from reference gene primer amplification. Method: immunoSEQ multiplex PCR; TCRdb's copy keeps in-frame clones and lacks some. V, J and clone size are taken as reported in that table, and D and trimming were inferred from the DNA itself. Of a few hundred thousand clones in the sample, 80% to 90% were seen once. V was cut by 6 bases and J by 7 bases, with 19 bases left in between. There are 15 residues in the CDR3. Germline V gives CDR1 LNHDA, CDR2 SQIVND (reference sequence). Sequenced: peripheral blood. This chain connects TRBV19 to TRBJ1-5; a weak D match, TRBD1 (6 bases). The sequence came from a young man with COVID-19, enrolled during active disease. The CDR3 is CASRFVGGAEQPQHF. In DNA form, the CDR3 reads TGTGCCAGTAGATTCGTGGGGGGGGCAGAGCAGCCCCAGCATTTT. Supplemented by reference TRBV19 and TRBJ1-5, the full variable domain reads DGGITQSPKYLFRKEGQNVTLSCEQNLNHDAMYWYRQDPGQGLRLIYYSQIVNDFQKGDIAEGYSVSREKKESFPLTVTSAQKNPTAFYLCASRFVGGAEQPQHFGDGTRLSIL.